A selection of T cell receptor beta chains follows, all from one sample in a study of molecular identifiers for immune sequencing clone quantification. MiXCR was run by TCRdb on the PCR reads, yielding one entry per CDR3 protein. The sample has 7,500 to 10,000 distinct CDR3 sequences, around 15% seen once; the top ten hold about 1.5%. Material: naive CD8+ T cells from blood, with Jurkat cell RNA spiked in. The receptors were gathered from a human donor in good health. Some libraries in this study had Jurkat cell RNA spiked in. Both conserved end residues are trimmed from each CDR3.

v_gene	j_gene	CDR3aa
TRBV11-1	TRBJ2-1	ASSPTDRVNEQF
TRBV19	TRBJ2-1	ASSIGRAYNEQF
TRBV29-1	TRBJ2-5	SVVRGETQY
TRBV4-1	TRBJ1-5	ASSQFPGKGQPQH
TRBV6-6	TRBJ2-7	ASSWGTPRYEQY
TRBV4-3	TRBJ2-7	ASSQERGTSGIYEQY
TRBV28	TRBJ2-7	ASSLGPDASREQY
TRBV7-9	TRBJ2-1	ASSSSPGLPGPGLDEQF
TRBV14	TRBJ2-7	ASSQVLQPYEQY
TRBV12-3/TRBV12-4	TRBJ2-3	ASSSGLAAGTDTQY
TRBV20-1	TRBJ1-2	SARDPTGARDGYT
TRBV7-8	TRBJ1-5	ASSLLLSNQPQH
TRBV7-9	TRBJ1-6	ASSLVAGYNSPLH
TRBV10-2	TRBJ1-2	AGNESPRGTYGYT
TRBV29-1	TRBJ2-7	SVLGQGAMSYEQY
TRBV10-3	TRBJ2-2	AISGGPNTGELF
TRBV12-3/TRBV12-4	TRBJ1-2	ASSYSSGYT
TRBV28	TRBJ2-7	ASSLIRLSSYEQY
TRBV6-2/TRBV6-3	TRBJ2-1	ASNYGGGGDEQF
TRBV27	TRBJ1-6	ASSLTGFYNSPLH
TRBV20-1	TRBJ1-2	SAKEPHSVYGYT
TRBV9	TRBJ2-1	ASSRPLSAGVAYNEQF
TRBV28	TRBJ2-3	ASSTGEGPDTQY
TRBV3-1	TRBJ2-5	ASSQAGLETQY
TRBV29-1	TRBJ2-5	SVERGGGQEPQY
TRBV4-1	TRBJ2-1	ASSQASSGSYNEQF
TRBV4-1	TRBJ2-7	ASSQDASLAYEQY
TRBV7-9	TRBJ2-1	ASSLAYNEQF
TRBV27	TRBJ1-3	ASSLLGRPTSGNTIY
TRBV29-1	TRBJ2-1	SDRDYSYNEQF
TRBV7-2	TRBJ2-3	ASTYSGSSTDTQY
TRBV20-1	TRBJ2-2	SARAPNTGELF
TRBV27	TRBJ2-1	ASSTKSGPSHNEQF
TRBV10-2	TRBJ1-5	ASSESQVSNQPQH
TRBV13	TRBJ2-1	ASSSPSREGNEQF
TRBV4-3	TRBJ2-7	ASSLGQGAYEQY
TRBV24-1	TRBJ1-5	ATSDLGPGDQPQH
TRBV2	TRBJ2-5	ASYYWDSKMQETQY
TRBV10-2	TRBJ2-2	ASSDSRPGELF
TRBV28	TRBJ2-3	ASSLWADTQY
TRBV5-1	TRBJ1-1	ASSLEGREAF
TRBV7-9	TRBJ2-1	ASSAGQGTDNEQF
TRBV6-4	TRBJ1-5	ASRDRVGRSNQPQH
TRBV19	TRBJ2-3	ASGEWAGEADTQY
TRBV11-2	TRBJ1-5	ASSFSGPNQPQH
TRBV29-1	TRBJ1-4	SVELQAEKLF